The 27 T cell receptor beta chains listed next were all sequenced from one sample in a study of metastatic and nonmetastatic thyroid tumors. The entire patient cohort was treatment-naive prior to thyroid surgery. TCRdb re-called the PCR reads via MiXCR. This sample has 45,000 to 55,000 clones; more than 20% occur once, and the top ten carry about 3.3%. The specimen was blood. The receptors stem from a male donor with papillary thyroid cancer or a benign thyroid nodule (not recorded which). Some clones in this sample may be carry-over from other donors' samples.

This clone was seen once. This chain links TRBV11-2 with TRBJ2-7; 8 bases line up with TRBD2. CDR3 size: 17 residues. Germline V lookup: CDR1 SGHAT, CDR2 FQNNGV. Trimming took 5 bases from V and 0 from J; bases not matched to a gene: 12. The CDR3 coding sequence is TGTGCCAGCAGCGCCGGGGGCGGGAGGCCCTCCTCCTACGAGCAGTACTTC. Translation: CASSAGGGRPSSYEQYF.

This clone occurred many times. This could be a read error, since a much larger clone is one nucleotide away. Other nucleotide sequences from this sample produce the same CDR3. V is TRBV3-1 and J is TRBJ1-4; TRBD1 matches 10 bases. Germline lookup yields CDR1 LGHDT and CDR2 YNNKEL (reference sequence). The CDR3 totals 16 residues. The CDR3 protein is CASSQAQTGGREKLFF. In nucleotides, the CDR3 is TGCGCCAGCAGCCAAGCCCAGACAGGGGGCCGTGAAAAACTGTTTTTT.

V usage is TRBV14 and J usage is TRBJ2-7; 7 bases align to TRBD1. The CDR3 length is 14 residues. The V gene's germline CDR1 is SGHDN and CDR2 FVKESK. The junction had 4 bases not matched to a gene; V was cut back by 4 bases and J by 1 base. The CDR3 loop is CASSPTGKSYEQYF. The CDR3 DNA sequence: TGTGCCAGCAGCCCGACAGGGAAATCCTACGAGCAGTACTTC.

Ten or more counts support this clone. The chain recombines TRBV20-1 with TRBJ1-1, with 8 bases that match TRBD1. The germline V gene has CDR1 DFQATT and CDR2 SNEGSKA (reference sequence). CDR3 size: 16 residues. J lost 0 bases, V lost 5 bases, and 11 bases had no gene match. The CDR3 region is CSAAGGQGAVNTEAFF. CDR3 in DNA: TGCAGTGCTGCCGGTGGGCAGGGGGCTGTGAACACTGAAGCTTTCTTT.

A few counts support this clone. The V and J genes are TRBV6-1 and TRBJ2-7, with D uncertain. The V gene's germline CDR1 is MNHNS and CDR2 SASEGT. V lost 6 bases and J lost 7, with 19 bases in between. This CDR3 region has 14 residues. CDR3 loop: CASSPGRTSGEQYF. CDR3 bases: TGTGCCAGCAGCCCCGGACGGACCTCTGGGGAGCAGTACTTC.

This clone has ten or more counts. V usage is TRBV5-1 and J usage is TRBJ2-3; D not resolved. Trimming took 4 bases from V and 6 from J, leaving 9 bases between them. The length of the CDR3 is 12 residues. CDR1 and CDR2 (germline): SGHRS, YFSETQ. DNA for the CDR3: TGCGCCAGCAGCCCTTACATGGATACGCAGTATTTT. It encodes CASSPYMDTQYF.

V usage is TRBV20-1 and J usage is TRBJ2-7; TRBD1 might be the D (5 bases). Germline CDR1 DFQATT, CDR2 SNEGSKA (reference sequence). V lost 1 base, J lost 6 bases, and 16 bases lay in between. The CDR3 sequence is 14 residues long. The CDR3: CSARVCVQGREQYF. The CDR3 DNA reads TGCAGTGCTAGAGTCTGCGTCCAGGGTCGCGAGCAGTACTTC.

In its sample, this clone was seen many times. The chain has TRBV7-2 and TRBJ2-7; D might be TRBD2 (6 bases). This CDR3 has 16 residues. Between the trimmed V and J ends, which lost 3 bases and 3 bases, there was a span of 18 bases. The germline gives CDR1 SGHTA, CDR2 FQGNSA. As DNA, the CDR3 is TGTGCCAGCAGCTTCGCCTCGGGGGACTCCTACTACGAGCAGTACTTC. It yields the protein CASSFASGDSYYEQYF.

With regard to this clone: A read error may account for a junction end that differs from germline. The rearrangement uses TRBV24-1 and TRBJ2-7; D ambiguous. Germline loops: CDR1 KGHDR, CDR2 SFDVKD. This CDR3 is 16 amino acids long. Written as DNA, the CDR3 is TGTGCCACCAGTGATACAGCTTCTACAAGCCCCTACAAGCAGTACTTC. Translated, it gives CATSDTASTSPYKQYF.

This clone occurred a few times. The V and J genes are TRBV6-1 and TRBJ2-7; 11 nucleotides agree with TRBD2. The V segment lost 8 bases and the J segment 4 bases; nucleotides outside the gene matches: 10. CDR1 MNHNS and CDR2 SASEGT come from the germline V gene. The CDR3 runs to 15 residues. CDR3 in DNA: TGTGCCAGCGGATTCGTACTAGCGGGAGCATACGAGCAGTACTTC. Its translation is CASGFVLAGAYEQYF.

This clone was recorded at least ten times. The chain couples TRBV5-1 to TRBJ1-1; 8 positions match TRBD1. The junction had 8 bases not matched to a gene; V was cut back by 7 bases and J by 0 bases. Looked up from germline, CDR1 is SGHRS and CDR2 is YFSETQ. This CDR3 contains 15 residues. This chain's CDR3 is CASAKQGGMNTEAFF. The DNA of the CDR3 is TGCGCCAGCGCGAAACAGGGGGGGATGAACACTGAAGCTTTCTTT.

The gene calls are TRBV14 and TRBJ2-7; TRBD2 is a possible D gene (6 bases). Germline assignment: CDR1 SGHDN and CDR2 FVKESK. Trimming pared 4 bases from V and 6 bases from J, leaving 19 bases between. CDR3 length: 15 amino acids. The CDR3 nucleotides read TGTGCCAGCAGCCTGGGCGCGAGCGGGCCCCTCGAGCAGTACTTC. It specifies CASSLGASGPLEQYF.

V and J are TRBV30 and TRBJ2-7, with 9 bases that match TRBD2. Germline values: CDR1 GTSNPN, CDR2 SVGIG (reference sequence). V lost 3 bases to trimming and J lost 7 bases; unmatched junction nucleotides: 7. The CDR3 runs to 13 residues. CDR3: CAWRISGRGEQYF. For the CDR3, the DNA is TGTGCCTGGAGAATTAGCGGGAGAGGGGAGCAGTACTTC. The variable domain in full, with the rest retrieved from reference TRBV30 and TRBJ2-7, is SQTIHQWPATLVQPVGSPLSLECTVEGTSNPNLYWYRQAAGRGLQLLFYSVGIGQISSEVPQNLSASRPQDRQFILSSKKLLLSDSGFYLCAWRISGRGEQYFGPGTRLTVT.

Judged by abundance, this clone is medium-sized. Additional DNA sequences in this sample encode the identical CDR3. The chain employs TRBV27 and TRBJ2-7; no definite D call. Germline V gene sequence: CDR1 MNHEY, CDR2 SMNVEV (reference sequence). V lost 2 bases and J 6 bases, leaving 11 bases between the germline ends. The CDR3 covers 13 residues. CDR3 DNA sequence: TGTGCCAGCAGTTTACGAGTTGGTAGCGAGCAGTACTTC. This translates into CASSLRVGSEQYF.

This clone was picked up many times. V gene TRBV30 combines with J gene TRBJ2-3; 11 nucleotides agree with TRBD2. Germline values: CDR1 GTSNPN, CDR2 SVGIG (reference sequence). There are 15 residues in the CDR3. V shed 5 bases and J 0 bases; nucleotides not matched to a gene: 4. The CDR3 coding sequence is TGTGCCTGGCAGGGACTAGCGGTTAGCACAGATACGCAGTATTTT. Its protein product is CAWQGLAVSTDTQYF. The entire variable domain, with the rest obtained from reference TRBV30 and TRBJ2-3, is as follows: SQTIHQWPATLVQPVGSPLSLECTVEGTSNPNLYWYRQAAGRGLQLLFYSVGIGQISSEVPQNLSASRPQDRQFILSSKKLLLSDSGFYLCAWQGLAVSTDTQYFGPGTRLTVL.

The chain links TRBV6-1 to TRBJ1-4; D may be TRBD1 (6 bases). This CDR3 spans 17 amino acids. V was pared by 5 bases and J by 2 bases, with 18 bases between. Germline V gives CDR1 MNHNS, CDR2 SASEGT. The CDR3 DNA follows: TGTGCCAGCAGTTCTAACCAGGGGTTTGCGACTAATGAAAAACTGTTTTTT. This translates into CASSSNQGFATNEKLFF.

The J gene is TRBJ1-3, the V gene TRBV7-2; no clear D gene. With 6 bases removed from V and 0 bases from J, the gap between germline ends came to 9 bases. The germline gives CDR1 SGHTA, CDR2 FQGNSA. The CDR3 loop spans 14 amino acids. The CDR3 protein is CASSRGISGNTIYF. The CDR3 nucleotides read TGTGCCAGCAGTAGAGGGATCTCTGGAAACACCATATATTTT.

The table lists this clone with many counts. V and J are TRBV12-3 or TRBV12-4 and TRBJ2-3, with D hard to call. The CDR3 is 12 residues long. The V end lost 3 bases, the J end lost 4 bases, and 5 bases lay between the germline ends. This CDR3 is CASSFRPDTQYF. For the CDR3, the DNA is TGTGCCAGCAGTTTCCGTCCAGATACGCAGTATTTT.

This clone was seen only a few times. This sequence joins TRBV28 and TRBJ2-7; 9 bases map to TRBD1. V shed 2 bases and J 5 bases; nucleotides not matched to a gene: 7. This CDR3 spans 15 amino acids. Germline CDR1 and CDR2: MDHEN and SYDVKM. For the CDR3, the DNA is TGTGCCAGCAGTTTAGAACAGGGGGCGAGGGACGAGCAGTACTTC. Amino acid sequence: CASSLEQGARDEQYF.

To note about this clone: A read error may be the cause here, since a much bigger clone is one base away. DNA of the CDR3: TGCGCCAGCAGCCATGTCCTTTTCGGTGAGCAGTTCTTC. Translating gives CASSHVLFGEQFF. The V and J genes are TRBV4-1 and TRBJ2-1; D ambiguous. The CDR3 length is 13 residues. Germline CDR1 is MGHRA and CDR2 is YSYEKL. V was shortened by 3 bases and J by 9 bases, with 12 bases between the two germline ends.

The table lists this clone with many counts. The chain is built from TRBV5-6 and TRBJ2-7, with 10 bases aligning to TRBD2. Per the germline V gene, CDR1 is SGHDT and CDR2 is YYEEEE. With V trimmed by 1 base and J by 7 bases, 5 bases remained unmatched. This CDR3 region has 14 residues. CDR3 loop: CASSLTSGAGEQYF. In DNA, the CDR3 is TGTGCCAGCAGCTTGACTAGCGGGGCCGGGGAGCAGTACTTC.

In this sample, this clone turned up many times. The DNA of the CDR3 is TGCAGTGCTAGAGAGGCGGACAGGGGGCAAGAGACCCAGTACTTC. Its translation is CSAREADRGQETQYF. The chain has TRBV20-1 and TRBJ2-5; TRBD1 matches at 10 bases. CDR1 and CDR2 from the germline V gene are DFQATT and SNEGSKA (reference sequence). The CDR3 is made up of 15 amino acids. The V gene end was trimmed by 0 bases and the J gene end by 2 bases; junction bases not matched to a gene: 3.

The table lists this clone with many counts. The CDR3, as DNA: TGCGCCAGCAGTGAAGGTGTGGCGGGAGTCGGGACAGATACGCAGTATTTT. Protein: CASSEGVAGVGTDTQYF. The chain recombines TRBV10-1 with TRBJ2-3, with 7 bases lining up with TRBD2. Unmatched junction bases numbered 12, after V lost 3 bases and J lost 3 bases. Germline loops: CDR1 WNHNN, CDR2 SYGVQD (reference sequence). The CDR3 sequence is 17 residues long.

This clone was seen more than once but under ten times. The chain links TRBV15 to TRBJ2-7, with D uncertain. This CDR3 spans 12 amino acids. The V gene lost 8 bases and the J gene lost 6 bases, with 14 bases spanning the gap. Germline lookup yields CDR1 LNHNV and CDR2 YYDKDF (reference sequence). The CDR3 region has the DNA TGTGCCACCCGAGAAGCCCAATGCGAGCAGTACTTC. Its protein product is CATREAQCEQYF.

This clone appeared many times. The CDR3: CASSNPQARWEQFF. CDR3 nucleotide sequence: TGTGCCAGCAGCAACCCCCAGGCGAGGTGGGAGCAGTTCTTC. The chain uses TRBV28 and TRBJ2-1; D uncertain. Between the trimmed V and J ends, which lost 6 bases and 10 bases, there was a span of 19 bases. The CDR3 runs to 14 residues. Germline loops: CDR1 MDHEN, CDR2 SYDVKM.

The chain recombines TRBV10-3 with TRBJ2-1; D perhaps matches TRBD2 (6 bases). With 5 bases removed from V and 0 bases from J, the gap between germline ends came to 14 bases. The CDR3 consists of 16 residues. Germline V lookup: CDR1 ENHRY, CDR2 SYGVKD. The CDR3 sequence: CAISLRDASSYNEQFF. DNA of the CDR3: TGTGCCATCAGTCTGCGGGACGCCAGCTCCTACAATGAGCAGTTCTTC.

This clone showed up just a few times. The genes are TRBV20-1 and TRBJ1-2; 12 bases line up with TRBD1. This CDR3 spans 14 amino acids. Per germline, CDR1 DFQATT and CDR2 SNEGSKA (reference sequence). The ends lost 5 bases at V and 8 bases at J; junction bases unmatched: 9. The CDR3 region has the DNA TGCAGTGCTGATGAGGGACAGGGGGCTGGCGGCTACACCTTC. Translated: CSADEGQGAGGYTF.